This entry is about one T cell receptor beta chain. 13 Jbeta primers and 60 Vbeta primers were used for the PCR. Original analysis: In a later analysis, 8.5 million to 14 million of about 80 million unique beta chains occurred in at least two donors. Libraries were prepared by immunoSEQ multiplex PCR; TCRdb keeps only in-frame clonotypes and omits some of them. The DNA was the basis for D and trimming; V, J and clone size are from that table. This sample has under 100,000 clones, with 78% found just once. These data originate in a study of cytomegalovirus exposure and HLA in healthy donors. As for the study in general: Researchers previously reported finding fewer than 120 million unique TCR beta sequences from 170 million or so T cells.

CDR1 and CDR2 (germline): MGHRA, YSYEKL. The J segment lost 6 bases and the V segment lost 4 bases, leaving 2 bases of the junction unmatched. This CDR3 is built from 12 residues. Material: PBMCs. The gene calls are TRBV4-1 and TRBJ1-2, with 7 positions matching TRBD1. This TCR derives from a man between 18 and 35 years old in good health and CMV-seropositive. CDR3 region: CASSLTGDGYTF. The CDR3 region has the DNA TGCGCCAGCAGCCTTACAGGGGATGGCTACACCTTC.